This T cell receptor (beta chain) was recovered during a study of shared clonotypes between healthy human individuals. Only in-frame clones appear in the TCRdb table, and some are missing; sequencing was by immunoSEQ multiplex PCR. The sample comprises around 1.1 million clones, around 77% of which are singletons, and about 0.94% rests with the top ten. The germline V gene encodes CDR1 MNHNY and CDR2 SVGAGI (reference sequence). The CDR3 sequence is 13 residues long. Between the trimmed V and J ends, which lost 5 bases and 5 bases, there was a span of 12 bases. The TCR was taken from a man aged 18 to 30 in good health. Some clones in this sample may be carry-over from other donors' samples. Sequences were obtained from memory CD4+ T cells from PBMCs. As to subset: CD45RA-negative fraction. V and J are TRBV6-6 and TRBJ2-5; possibly TRBD1 for D (6 bases). The CDR3 DNA reads as TGTGCCAGCAGTGGGGGCCGTGCGGAGACCCAGTACTTC. It codes for CASSGGRAETQYF.